These T cell receptor beta chains were read from a single sample in a study of blood T cell repertoires in COVID-19. Clones were sequenced by immunoSEQ multiplex PCR, and TCRdb holds only the in-frame ones, with some missing. This table holds about 480,000 clones, about 89% found once. The sequencing input was peripheral blood. The receptor set was obtained from a woman in her forties or fifties with COVID-19, enrolled during active disease. Each CDR3 is given with its conserved first and last residue. Fields, in order: V gene, D gene, J gene, clone size, CDR3 DNA, CDR3 protein. A D gene is named only where the DNA matches it firmly. The size entry is marked missing in some rows and otherwise reads once, few, many or a size class.

>TRBV19|TRBD1|TRBJ1-5|few
TGTGCCAGTAGTATACGGGACAGGAATCAGCCCCAGCATTTT
CASSIRDRNQPQHF
>TRBV19|.|TRBJ2-2|once
TGTGCCAGTAGTATAAGTGGGCCCGATACGTCCGGGGAGCTGTTTTTT
CASSISGPDTSGELFF
>TRBV5-3|TRBD2|TRBJ2-1|.
TGTGCCAGCACTACGCGCCTCAACGCGGGGGATGAGCAGTTCTTC
CASTTRLNAGDEQFF
>TRBV2|TRBD2|TRBJ2-3|once
TGTGCCAGCCCTAGCGGGGGGGCAACAGATACGCAGTATTTT
CASPSGGATDTQYF
>TRBV6-5|.|TRBJ1-5|once
TGTGCCAGCAGTTACTCGGCGGCGAGCAATCAGCCCCAGCATTTT
CASSYSAASNQPQHF
>TRBV6-2/TRBV6-3|.|TRBJ2-5|.
TGTGCCAGCACCCCAAGACTCCAAGAGACCCAGTACTTC
CASTPRLQETQYF
>TRBV10-3|TRBD2|TRBJ2-3|.
TGTGCCATCAGAGACCTTAGCGGGGGTTCGCGCACAGATACGCAGTATTTT
CAIRDLSGGSRTDTQYF
>TRBV30|.|TRBJ2-1|.
TGTGCCTGGAGCCGGGACTCCGGATACAATGAGCAGTTCTTC
CAWSRDSGYNEQFF
>TRBV11-3|TRBD1|TRBJ2-7|.
TGTGCCAGCAGCCAGGACAGGGCGGGCGAGCAGTACTTC
CASSQDRAGEQYF
>TRBV6-1|TRBD1|TRBJ2-5|.
TGTGCCAGCAGTGAACTGACAGGGAAAGAGACCCAGTACTTC
CASSELTGKETQYF
>TRBV9|.|TRBJ1-1|.
TGTGCCAGCAGCGTAGACTATTCGACCCGCGCTTTCTTT
CASSVDYSTRAFF
>TRBV30|.|TRBJ1-2|.
TGTGCCTGGAGTGTTTACTCCTATGGCTACACCTTC
CAWSVYSYGYTF
>TRBV5-1|.|TRBJ2-5|.
TGCGCCAGTTCCGTCCCTAGAGAGACCCAGTACTTC
CASSVPRETQYF
>TRBV3-1/TRBV3-2|.|TRBJ1-2|.
TGTGCCAGCAGCCAAGTTCGCCAGGGGTCGTATGGCTACACCTTC
CASSQVRQGSYGYTF
>TRBV5-1|.|TRBJ2-2|.
TGCGCCAGCAGCCTGATAGACAGGACTAACACCGGGGAGCTGTTTTTT
CASSLIDRTNTGELFF
>TRBV7-8|.|TRBJ2-7|.
TGTGCCAGCAGCTTAGGGGGGGTCAACGAGCAGTACTTC
CASSLGGVNEQYF
>TRBV19|TRBD1|TRBJ1-4|few
TGTGCCAGTAGTACCCTACAGGGGGCAGCTAATGAAAAACTGTTTTTT
CASSTLQGAANEKLFF
>TRBV5-1|TRBD1|TRBJ2-7|.
TGCGCCAGCAGCTCCGGGACAGGGAACTACGAGCAGTACTTC
CASSSGTGNYEQYF
>TRBV11-1|.|TRBJ1-1|.
TGTGCCAGCAGCCGGCTAGCCAGTGGGGGGTTTGAAGCTTTCTTT
CASSRLASGGFEAFF
>TRBV9|TRBD1|TRBJ1-1|few
TGTGCCAGCAGCGTGACAGGGTCGAACACTGAAGCTTTCTTT
CASSVTGSNTEAFF
>TRBV7-9|.|TRBJ1-1|.
TGTGCCAGCAGCCATCTGATGGACATAAAAGCTTTCTTT
CASSHLMDIKAFF
>TRBV25-1|.|TRBJ2-5|.
TGTGCCAGCAGTGAATATCCCCAGGGGGAGACCCAGTACTTC
CASSEYPQGETQYF
>TRBV7-9|.|TRBJ1-5|.
TGTGCCAGCAGCGGTCCCGGAGGCAATCAGCCCCAGCATTTT
CASSGPGGNQPQHF
>TRBV4-1|.|TRBJ2-3|.
TGCGCCAGCAGCCAAGATCAGCTGACTGTCCTAGATACGCAGTATTTT
CASSQDQLTVLDTQYF
>TRBV11-2|.|TRBJ2-5|.
TGTGCCAGCAGCCCTAGGGGGGGAAAGACCCAGTACTTC
CASSPRGGKTQYF
>TRBV3-1/TRBV3-2|.|TRBJ2-7|.
TGTGCCACCTCACGGCCCGGGGGTTCTTACGAGCAGTACTTC
CATSRPGGSYEQYF
>TRBV9|.|TRBJ2-1|.
TGTGCCAGCACAGAACAGGGAACCTACAATGAGCAGTTCTTC
CASTEQGTYNEQFF
>TRBV5-4|TRBD1|TRBJ1-2|.
TGTGCCAGCAGCGGAGGACAGGGGGCGGATGGCTACACCTTC
CASSGGQGADGYTF
>TRBV27|.|TRBJ1-4|.
TGTGCCAGCAGTGAAAGGGGAAATGAAAAACTGTTTTTT
CASSERGNEKLFF
>TRBV7-7|.|TRBJ2-2|.
TGTGCCAGCAACACCGCTCGAGGGGGCACCGGGGAGCTGTTTTTT
CASNTARGGTGELFF
>TRBV2|TRBD1|TRBJ2-7|.
TGTGCCAGCAGTGAAGAGGTACAGGGGGCAAACGAGCAGTACTTC
CASSEEVQGANEQYF
>TRBV6-5|.|TRBJ1-5|few
TGTGCCAGCAGTCGCGGCGACAATCAGCCCCAGCATTTT
CASSRGDNQPQHF
>TRBV2|.|TRBJ2-7|.
TGTGCCAGCAGCCTAAACTTCTACGAGCAGTACTTC
CASSLNFYEQYF
>TRBV6-5|TRBD1|TRBJ1-1|.
TGTGCCAGCAGAGGGACAGCCAACACTGAAGCTTTCTTT
CASRGTANTEAFF
>TRBV28|TRBD2|TRBJ2-1|.
TGTGCCAGCAGTTTAAGTGGTAGCGGGGGGTTTTACAATGAGCAGTTCTTC
CASSLSGSGGFYNEQFF
>TRBV21-1|.|TRBJ2-3|once
TGTGCCAGCCGACAAAAACAGAAACCGGGACTAAAAACAGATACGCAGTATTTT
CASRQKQKPGLKTDTQYF
>TRBV3-1/TRBV3-2|TRBD2|TRBJ2-1|.
TGTGCCAGCAGCCGGGCAGCGGGGGCCCAATACAATGAGCAGTTCTTC
CASSRAAGAQYNEQFF
>TRBV5-1|TRBD1|TRBJ2-4|few
TGCGCCAGCAGCTGGCTACAGGGGGCGGCCAAAAACATTCAGTACTTC
CASSWLQGAAKNIQYF
>TRBV11-2|TRBD1|TRBJ1-2|.
TGTGCCAGCAGTCCGGGACAGAGCCCTCTACTTGAAGATGGCTACACCTTC
CASSPGQSPLLEDGYTF
>TRBV2|TRBD1|TRBJ1-4|.
TGTGCCAGCTCAGGGACAGCGAATGAAAAACTGTTTTTT
CASSGTANEKLFF
>TRBV2|.|TRBJ2-7|.
TGTGCCACAGGGATTAACGAGCAGTACTTC
CATGINEQYF
>TRBV19|.|TRBJ2-7|.
TGTGCCAGTAGTATTTCTGGCCCCTCCTACGAGCAGTACTTC
CASSISGPSYEQYF
>TRBV12-3/TRBV12-4|.|TRBJ2-2|.
TGTGCCAGCGGCACGGGGGAGCTGTTTTTT
CASGTGELFF
>TRBV7-9|TRBD1|TRBJ1-1|.
TGTGCCAGCAGCTCGGGACAGCCGAACACTGAAGCTTTCTTT
CASSSGQPNTEAFF
>TRBV9|.|TRBJ1-3|.
TGTGCCAGCAGCGTAGTGGGCGGAAACACCATATATTTT
CASSVVGGNTIYF
>TRBV5-4|.|TRBJ2-7|once
TGTGCCAGCAGTTCGTCTTGGGGGGTCGAGCAGTACTTC
CASSSSWGVEQYF
>TRBV19|TRBD2|TRBJ2-1|.
TGTGCCAGTAGTATAGGCGGGGGGACCTACAATGAGCAGTTCTTC
CASSIGGGTYNEQFF
>TRBV4-1|TRBD1|TRBJ2-7|few
TGCGCCAGCAGCCAAGGAGTCGGGACAGGATCCTACGAGCAGTACTTC
CASSQGVGTGSYEQYF
>TRBV30|TRBD1|TRBJ1-2|.
TGTGCCTGGGGACAGGGGCATGGCTACACCTTC
CAWGQGHGYTF
>TRBV7-9|.|TRBJ1-1|.
TGTGCCAGCAGCTTAACAATACAGGTGGAAGCTTTCTTT
CASSLTIQVEAFF
>TRBV6-5|TRBD1|TRBJ1-1|.
TGTGCCAGCCAACAGGGGATGAGGGCTTTCTTT
CASQQGMRAFF
>TRBV10-1|TRBD1|TRBJ1-2|.
TGCGCCAGCAGTGCCGGACAGGGGCAGGGTTATGGCTACACCTTC
CASSAGQGQGYGYTF
>TRBV24-1|TRBD1|TRBJ2-2|.
TGTGCCACCAGTCCCGGGACAGGGGCCCCCGGGGAGCTGTTTTTT
CATSPGTGAPGELFF
>TRBV4-2|.|TRBJ1-1|.
TGTGCCAGCCGGAGGAGGGGTATCCAGGGCACTGAAGCTTTCTTT
CASRRRGIQGTEAFF
>TRBV2|.|TRBJ1-3|.
TGTGCCAGCAGTGAAAACAGGCCTGGGGACACCATATATTTT
CASSENRPGDTIYF
>TRBV7-3|.|TRBJ2-1|.
TGTGCCAGCAGCGCCTCACACCTTAATGAGCAGTTCTTC
CASSASHLNEQFF
>TRBV28|.|TRBJ1-1|.
TGTGCCAGCCCCCCCACCCCTGGACAGTTATATGGGGGTCGCACTGAAGCTTTCTTT
CASPPTPGQLYGGRTEAFF